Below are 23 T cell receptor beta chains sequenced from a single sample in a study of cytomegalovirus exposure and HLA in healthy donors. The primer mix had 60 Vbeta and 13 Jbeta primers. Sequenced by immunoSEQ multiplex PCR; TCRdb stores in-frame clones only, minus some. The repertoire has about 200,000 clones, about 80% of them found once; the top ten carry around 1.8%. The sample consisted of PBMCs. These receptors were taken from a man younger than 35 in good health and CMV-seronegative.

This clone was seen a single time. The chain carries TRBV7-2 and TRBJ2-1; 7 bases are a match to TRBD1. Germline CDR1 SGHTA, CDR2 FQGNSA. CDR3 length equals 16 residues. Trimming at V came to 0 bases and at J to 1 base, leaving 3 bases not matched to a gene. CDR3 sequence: CASSLALDRSYNEQFF. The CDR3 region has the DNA TGTGCCAGCAGCTTAGCGTTGGACAGGTCCTACAATGAGCAGTTCTTC.

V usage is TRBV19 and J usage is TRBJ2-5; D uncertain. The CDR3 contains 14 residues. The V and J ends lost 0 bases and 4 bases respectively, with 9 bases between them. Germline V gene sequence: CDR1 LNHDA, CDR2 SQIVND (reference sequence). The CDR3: CASSIDLRPETQYF. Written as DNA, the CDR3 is TGTGCCAGTAGTATAGATCTCAGGCCAGAGACCCAGTACTTC.

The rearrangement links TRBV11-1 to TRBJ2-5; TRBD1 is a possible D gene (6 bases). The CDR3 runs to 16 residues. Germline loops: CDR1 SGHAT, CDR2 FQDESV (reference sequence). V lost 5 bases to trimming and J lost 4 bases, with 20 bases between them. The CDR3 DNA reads TGTGCCAGCAGCCCCCAGGCAGGGGCTGAGGTAGAGACCCAGTACTTC. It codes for CASSPQAGAEVETQYF.

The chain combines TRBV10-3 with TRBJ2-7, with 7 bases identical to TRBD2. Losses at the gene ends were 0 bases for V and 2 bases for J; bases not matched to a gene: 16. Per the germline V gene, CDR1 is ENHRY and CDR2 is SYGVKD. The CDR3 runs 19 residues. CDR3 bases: TGTGCCATCAGTGAGTCGATTCTTCCCGGGGGAGGGCAGACCTACGAGCAGTACTTC. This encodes CAISESILPGGGQTYEQYF.

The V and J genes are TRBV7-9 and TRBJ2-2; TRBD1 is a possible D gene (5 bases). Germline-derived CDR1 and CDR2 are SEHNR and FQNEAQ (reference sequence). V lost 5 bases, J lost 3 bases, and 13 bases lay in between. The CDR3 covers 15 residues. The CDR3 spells CASSPRVYDTGELFF. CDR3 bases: TGTGCCAGCAGCCCCAGGGTTTATGACACCGGGGAGCTGTTTTTT.

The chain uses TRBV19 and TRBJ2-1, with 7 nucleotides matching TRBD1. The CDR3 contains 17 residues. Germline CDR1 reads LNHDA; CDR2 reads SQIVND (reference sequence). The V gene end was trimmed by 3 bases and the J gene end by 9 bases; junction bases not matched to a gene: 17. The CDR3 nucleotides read TGTGCCAGTAGTATGGGCCCGGACAGGCCCCCCGCTGGTGAGCAGTTCTTC. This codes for CASSMGPDRPPAGEQFF.

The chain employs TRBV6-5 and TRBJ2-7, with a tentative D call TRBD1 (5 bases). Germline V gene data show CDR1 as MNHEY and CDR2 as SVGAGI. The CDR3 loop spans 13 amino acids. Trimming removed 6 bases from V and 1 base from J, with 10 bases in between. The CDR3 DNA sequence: TGTGCCAGCAGGGGGCTTTCATCCTACGAGCAGTACTTC. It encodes CASRGLSSYEQYF.

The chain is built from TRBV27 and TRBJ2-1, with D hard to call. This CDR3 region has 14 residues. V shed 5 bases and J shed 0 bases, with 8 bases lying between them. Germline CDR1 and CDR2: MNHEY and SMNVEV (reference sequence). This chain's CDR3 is CASSPASSYNEQFF. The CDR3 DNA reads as TGTGCCAGCAGTCCCGCTAGCTCCTACAATGAGCAGTTCTTC.

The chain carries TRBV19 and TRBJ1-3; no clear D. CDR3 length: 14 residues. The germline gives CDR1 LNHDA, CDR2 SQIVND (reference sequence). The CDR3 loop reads CAVGGGFSGNTIYF. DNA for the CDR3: TGTGCAGTAGGAGGCGGGTTCTCTGGAAACACCATATATTTT. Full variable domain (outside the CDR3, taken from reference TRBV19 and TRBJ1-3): DGGITQSPKYLFRKEGQNVTLSCEQNLNHDAMYWYRQDPGQGLRLIYYSQIVNDFQKGDIAEGYSVSREKKESFPLTVTSAQKNPTAFYLCAVGGGFSGNTIYFGEGSWLTVV.

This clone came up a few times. CDR3 amino acids: CASSYFGTAENSPLHF. In DNA, the CDR3 is TGTGCCAGCAGTTACTTTGGGACAGCCGAGAATTCACCCCTCCACTTT. This chain connects TRBV6-6 to TRBJ1-6; 7 bases are shared with TRBD1. Germline lookup yields CDR1 MNHNY and CDR2 SVGAGI (reference sequence). This CDR3 spans 16 amino acids. The J segment lost 7 bases and the V segment lost 1 base, leaving 7 bases of the junction unmatched.

CDR3 in DNA: TGTGCCAGCAGCTCACCCTACGAGGGGACAGGGACCGATGAGCAGTTCTTC. It specifies CASSSPYEGTGTDEQFF. The chain has TRBV7-2 and TRBJ2-1, with 9 bases aligning to TRBD1. The germline V gene has CDR1 SGHTA and CDR2 FQGNSA. This CDR3 is 17 amino acids long. The junction had 15 bases not matched to a gene; V was cut back by 4 bases and J by 8 bases.

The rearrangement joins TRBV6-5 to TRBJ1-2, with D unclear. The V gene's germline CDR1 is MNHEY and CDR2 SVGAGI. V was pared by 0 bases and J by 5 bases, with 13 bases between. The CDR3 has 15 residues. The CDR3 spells CASSYSSAGLYGYTF. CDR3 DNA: TGTGCCAGCAGTTACTCCTCAGCGGGCTTGTATGGCTACACCTTC.

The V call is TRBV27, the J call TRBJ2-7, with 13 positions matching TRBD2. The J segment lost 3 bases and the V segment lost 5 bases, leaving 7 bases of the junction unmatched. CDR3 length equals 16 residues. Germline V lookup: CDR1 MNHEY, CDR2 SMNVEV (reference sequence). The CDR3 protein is CASSQLRTSGSYEQYF. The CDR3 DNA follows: TGTGCCAGCAGTCAACTACGGACTAGCGGGAGCTACGAGCAGTACTTC.

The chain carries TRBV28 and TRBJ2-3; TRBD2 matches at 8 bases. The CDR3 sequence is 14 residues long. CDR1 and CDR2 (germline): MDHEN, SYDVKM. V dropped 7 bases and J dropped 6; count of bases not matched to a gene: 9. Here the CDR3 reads CASIKAGEADTQYF. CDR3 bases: TGTGCCAGCATCAAAGCGGGAGAGGCCGATACGCAGTATTTT.

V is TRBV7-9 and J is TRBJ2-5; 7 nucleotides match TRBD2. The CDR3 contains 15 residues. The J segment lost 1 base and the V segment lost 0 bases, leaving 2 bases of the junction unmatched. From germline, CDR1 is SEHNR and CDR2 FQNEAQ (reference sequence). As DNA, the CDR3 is TGTGCCAGCAGCTTAGCCGGGGGGTTCCAAGAGACCCAGTACTTC. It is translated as CASSLAGGFQETQYF.

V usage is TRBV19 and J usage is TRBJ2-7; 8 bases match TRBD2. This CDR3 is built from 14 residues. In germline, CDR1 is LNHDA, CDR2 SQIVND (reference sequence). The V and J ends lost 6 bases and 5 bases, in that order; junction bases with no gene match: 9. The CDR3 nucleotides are TGTGCCAGTAGCCCCCGGGGGGGCCCGGACGAGCAGTACTTC. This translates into CASSPRGGPDEQYF.

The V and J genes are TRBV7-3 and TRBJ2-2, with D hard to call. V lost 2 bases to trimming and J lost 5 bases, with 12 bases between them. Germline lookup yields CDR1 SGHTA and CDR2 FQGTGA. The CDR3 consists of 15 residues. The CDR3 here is CASSLGVRGTGELFF. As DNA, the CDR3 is TGTGCCAGCAGCTTAGGAGTTCGCGGAACCGGGGAGCTGTTTTTT. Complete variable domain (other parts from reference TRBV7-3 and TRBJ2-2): GAGVSQTPSNKVTEKGKYVELRCDPISGHTALYWYRQSLGQGPEFLIYFQGTGAADDSGLPNDRFFAVRPEGSVSTLKIQRTERGDSAVYLCASSLGVRGTGELFFGEGSRLTVL.

CDR3 protein: CASSWTGGPYGYTF. For the CDR3, the DNA is TGCGCCAGCAGCTGGACAGGGGGGCCCTATGGCTACACCTTC. This sequence joins TRBV5-1 and TRBJ1-2; TRBD1 matches 10 bases. The V segment lost 3 bases and the J segment 4 bases; nucleotides outside the gene matches: 3. The CDR3 has 14 amino acids. Germline V CDR1 and CDR2: SGHRS, YFSETQ.

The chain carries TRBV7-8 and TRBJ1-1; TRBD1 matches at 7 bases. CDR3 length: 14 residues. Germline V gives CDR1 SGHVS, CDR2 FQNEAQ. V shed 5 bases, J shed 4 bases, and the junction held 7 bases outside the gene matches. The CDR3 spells CASSLGQEGTEAFF. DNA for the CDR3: TGTGCCAGCAGCCTCGGACAGGAGGGCACTGAAGCTTTCTTT.

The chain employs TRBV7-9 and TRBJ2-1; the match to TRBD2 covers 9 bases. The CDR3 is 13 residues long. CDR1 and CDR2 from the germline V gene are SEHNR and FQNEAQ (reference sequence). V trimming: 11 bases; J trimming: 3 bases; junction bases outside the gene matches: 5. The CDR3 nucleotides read TGTGCCGGAACTAGCGGGCTCTACAATGAGCAGTTCTTC. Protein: CAGTSGLYNEQFF. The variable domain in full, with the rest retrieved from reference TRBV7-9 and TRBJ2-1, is DTGVSQNPRHKITKRGQNVTFRCDPISEHNRLYWYRQTLGQGPEFLTYFQNEAQLEKSRLLSDRFSAERPKGSFSTLEIQRTEQGDSAMYLCAGTSGLYNEQFFGPGTRLTVL.

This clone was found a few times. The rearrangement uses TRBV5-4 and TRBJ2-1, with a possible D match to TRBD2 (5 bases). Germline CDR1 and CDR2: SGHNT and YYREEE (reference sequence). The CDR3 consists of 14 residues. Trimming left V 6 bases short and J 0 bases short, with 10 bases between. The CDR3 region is CASTTGSSYNEQFF. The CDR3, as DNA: TGTGCCAGCACAACGGGAAGCTCCTACAATGAGCAGTTCTTC. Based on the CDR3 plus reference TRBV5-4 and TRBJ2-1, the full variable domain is ETGVTQSPTHLIKTRGQQVTLRCSSQSGHNTVSWYQQALGQGPQFIFQYYREEENGRGNFPPRFSGLQFPNYSSELNVNALELDDSALYLCASTTGSSYNEQFFGPGTRLTVL.

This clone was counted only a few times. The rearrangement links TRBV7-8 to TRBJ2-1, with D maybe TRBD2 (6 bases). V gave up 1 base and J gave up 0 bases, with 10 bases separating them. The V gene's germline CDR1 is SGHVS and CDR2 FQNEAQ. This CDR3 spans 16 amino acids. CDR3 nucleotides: TGTGCCAGCAGCTTAGGCGGGGCGAGCTCCTACAATGAGCAGTTCTTC. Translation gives CASSLGGASSYNEQFF.

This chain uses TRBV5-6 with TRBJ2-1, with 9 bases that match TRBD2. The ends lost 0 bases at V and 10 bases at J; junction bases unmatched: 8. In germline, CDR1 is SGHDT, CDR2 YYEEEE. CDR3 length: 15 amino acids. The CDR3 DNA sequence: TGTGCCAGCAGCTTGGTTGGTAGCGGGAGAGGCGAGCAGTTCTTC. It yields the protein CASSLVGSGRGEQFF.